This T cell receptor beta chain was observed in a study of blood T cell repertoires in COVID-19. Clones were read by immunoSEQ multiplex PCR, and TCRdb kept only the in-frame ones, dropping some. The data contain 200,000 to 300,000 clones, around nine tenths of them seen just once; the ten biggest clones take up approximately 2.4%. From germline, CDR1 is LGHNA and CDR2 YSLEER. The CDR3 is 19 residues long. V lost 3 bases and J lost 0; bases outside the gene matches: 10. V usage is TRBV4-3 and J usage is TRBJ2-6, with 8 nucleotides matching TRBD1. Sample: PBMCs or T cells enriched from blood (not recorded which). The sequence came from a woman aged 18 to 35 who had recovered from COVID-19. DNA of the CDR3: TGCGCCAGCAGCCAGCAACCGGGACAGGAGAACTCTGGGGCCAACGTCCTGACTTTC. It yields the protein CASSQQPGQENSGANVLTF.